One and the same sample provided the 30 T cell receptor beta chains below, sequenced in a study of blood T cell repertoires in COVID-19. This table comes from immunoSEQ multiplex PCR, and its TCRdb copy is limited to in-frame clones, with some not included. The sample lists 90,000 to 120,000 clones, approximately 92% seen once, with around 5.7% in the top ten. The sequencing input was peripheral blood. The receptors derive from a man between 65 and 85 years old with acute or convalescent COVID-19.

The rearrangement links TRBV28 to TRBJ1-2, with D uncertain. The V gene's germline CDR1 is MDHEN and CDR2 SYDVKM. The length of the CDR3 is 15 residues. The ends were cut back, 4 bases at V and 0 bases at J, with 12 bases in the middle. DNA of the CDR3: TGTGCCAGCAGTTCCCAGGTAATAGCTAACTATGGCTACACCTTC. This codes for CASSSQVIANYGYTF.

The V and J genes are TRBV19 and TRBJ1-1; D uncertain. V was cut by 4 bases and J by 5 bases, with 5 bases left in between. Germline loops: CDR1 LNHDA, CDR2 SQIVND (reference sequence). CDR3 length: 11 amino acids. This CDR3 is CASSKRTEAFF. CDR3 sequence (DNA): TGTGCCAGTAGTAAGAGGACTGAAGCTTTCTTT. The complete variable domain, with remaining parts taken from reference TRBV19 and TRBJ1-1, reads DGGITQSPKYLFRKEGQNVTLSCEQNLNHDAMYWYRQDPGQGLRLIYYSQIVNDFQKGDIAEGYSVSREKKESFPLTVTSAQKNPTAFYLCASSKRTEAFFGQGTRLTVV.

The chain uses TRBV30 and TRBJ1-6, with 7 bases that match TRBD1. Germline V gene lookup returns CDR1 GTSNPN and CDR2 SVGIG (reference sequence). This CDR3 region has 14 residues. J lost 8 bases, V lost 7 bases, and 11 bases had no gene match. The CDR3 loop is CAFHPGQNDSPLHF. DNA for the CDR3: TGTGCCTTCCATCCGGGACAGAACGATTCACCCCTCCACTTT.

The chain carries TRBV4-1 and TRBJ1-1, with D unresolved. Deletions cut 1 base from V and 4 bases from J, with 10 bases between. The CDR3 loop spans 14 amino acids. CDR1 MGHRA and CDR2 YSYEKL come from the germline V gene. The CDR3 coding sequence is TGCGCCAGCAGCCAAGCCCTCAGAGGCACTGAAGCTTTCTTT. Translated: CASSQALRGTEAFF.

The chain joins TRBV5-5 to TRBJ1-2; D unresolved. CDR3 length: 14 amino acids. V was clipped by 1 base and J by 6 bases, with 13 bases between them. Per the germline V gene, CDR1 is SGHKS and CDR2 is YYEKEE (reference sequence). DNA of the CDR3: TGTGCCAGCAGCTTGAAAAGGGAGAAAGATGGCTACACCTTC. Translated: CASSLKREKDGYTF.

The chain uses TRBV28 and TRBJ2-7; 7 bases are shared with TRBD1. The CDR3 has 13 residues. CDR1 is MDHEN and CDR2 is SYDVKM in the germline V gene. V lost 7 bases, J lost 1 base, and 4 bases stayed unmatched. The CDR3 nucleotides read TGTGCCAGCAACCGGGACAGTTCCTACGAGCAGTACTTC. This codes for CASNRDSSYEQYF. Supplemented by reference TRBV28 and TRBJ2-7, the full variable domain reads DVKVTQSSRYLVKRTGEKVFLECVQDMDHENMFWYRQDPGLGLRLIYFSYDVKMKEKGDIPEGYSVSREKKERFSLILESASTNQTSMYLCASNRDSSYEQYFGPGTRLTVT.

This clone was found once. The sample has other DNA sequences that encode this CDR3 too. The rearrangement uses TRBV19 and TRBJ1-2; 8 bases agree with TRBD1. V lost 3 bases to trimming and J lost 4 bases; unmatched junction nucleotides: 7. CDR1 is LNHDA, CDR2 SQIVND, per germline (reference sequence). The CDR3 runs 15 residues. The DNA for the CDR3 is TGTGCCAGTAGTATCGGACGGCAGGGGGCCTATGGCTACACCTTC. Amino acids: CASSIGRQGAYGYTF.

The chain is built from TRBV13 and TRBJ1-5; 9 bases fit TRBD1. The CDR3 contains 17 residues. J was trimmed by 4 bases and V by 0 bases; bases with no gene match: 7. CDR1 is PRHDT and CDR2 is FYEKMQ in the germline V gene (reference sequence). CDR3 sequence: CASSLGGAGTGNQPQHF. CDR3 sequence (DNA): TGTGCCAGCAGCTTAGGCGGAGCCGGGACAGGGAATCAGCCCCAGCATTTT.

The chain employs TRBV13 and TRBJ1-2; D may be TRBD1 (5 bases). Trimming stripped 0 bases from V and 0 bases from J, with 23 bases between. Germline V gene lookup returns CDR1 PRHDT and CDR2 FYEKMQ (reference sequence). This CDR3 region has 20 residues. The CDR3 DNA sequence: TGTGCCAGCAGCTTAGGCAGGGCCTGGGTCGGCATCTCCTCTAACTATGGCTACACCTTC. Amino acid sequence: CASSLGRAWVGISSNYGYTF.

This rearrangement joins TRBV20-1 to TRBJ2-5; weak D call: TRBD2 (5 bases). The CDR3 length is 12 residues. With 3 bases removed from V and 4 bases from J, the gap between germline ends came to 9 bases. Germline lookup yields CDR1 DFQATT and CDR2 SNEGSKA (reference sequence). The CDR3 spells CSASTRRETQYF. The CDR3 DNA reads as TGCAGTGCTAGTACTAGGCGAGAGACCCAGTACTTC.

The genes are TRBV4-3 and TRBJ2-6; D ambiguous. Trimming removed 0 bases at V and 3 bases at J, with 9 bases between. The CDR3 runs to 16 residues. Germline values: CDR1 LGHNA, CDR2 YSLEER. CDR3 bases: TGCGCCAGCAGCCAAGATGGGCCAGGTGGGGCCAACGTCCTGACTTTC. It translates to CASSQDGPGGANVLTF.

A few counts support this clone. Written as DNA, the CDR3 is TGTGCCAGCAGTTCCAGTATTAGGGAGGCCCAGTACTTC. Protein: CASSSSIREAQYF. V gene TRBV6-6 combines with J gene TRBJ2-5; TRBD2 is a possible D gene (6 bases). The CDR3 has 13 residues. CDR1 is MNHNY and CDR2 is SVGAGI in the germline V gene (reference sequence). V was cut by 4 bases and J by 9 bases, with 15 bases left in between.

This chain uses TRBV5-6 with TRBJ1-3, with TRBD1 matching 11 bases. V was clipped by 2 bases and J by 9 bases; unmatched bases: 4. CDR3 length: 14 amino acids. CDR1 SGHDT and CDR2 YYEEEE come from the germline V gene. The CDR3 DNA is TGTGCCAGCAGCTTCCCCGGGACAGGGGGCACCATATATTTT. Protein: CASSFPGTGGTIYF.

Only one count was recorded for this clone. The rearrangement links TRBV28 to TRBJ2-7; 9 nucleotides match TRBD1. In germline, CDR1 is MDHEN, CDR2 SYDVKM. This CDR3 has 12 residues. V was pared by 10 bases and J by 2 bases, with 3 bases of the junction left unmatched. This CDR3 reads CATRQGAYEQYF. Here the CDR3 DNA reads TGTGCCACCCGACAGGGGGCCTACGAGCAGTACTTC.

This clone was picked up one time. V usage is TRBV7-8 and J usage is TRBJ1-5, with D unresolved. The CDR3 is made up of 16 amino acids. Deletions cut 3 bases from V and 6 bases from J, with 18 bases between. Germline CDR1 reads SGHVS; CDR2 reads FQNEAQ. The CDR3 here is CASSFSPGLGGQPQHF. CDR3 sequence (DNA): TGTGCCAGCAGCTTCTCGCCTGGGTTAGGAGGTCAGCCCCAGCATTTT.

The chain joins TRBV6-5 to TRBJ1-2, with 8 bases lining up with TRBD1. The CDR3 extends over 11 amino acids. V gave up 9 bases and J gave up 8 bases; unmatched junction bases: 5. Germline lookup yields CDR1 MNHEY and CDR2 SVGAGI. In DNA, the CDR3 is TGTGCCAGTGGACAGGGCGCGGGCTACACCTTC. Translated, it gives CASGQGAGYTF.

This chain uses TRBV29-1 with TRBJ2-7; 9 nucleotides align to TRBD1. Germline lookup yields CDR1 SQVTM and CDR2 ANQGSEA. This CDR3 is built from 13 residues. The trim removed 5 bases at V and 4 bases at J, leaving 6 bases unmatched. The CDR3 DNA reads TGCAGCGTTCAGACAGGGGGTGGATACGAGCAGTACTTC. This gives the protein CSVQTGGGYEQYF.

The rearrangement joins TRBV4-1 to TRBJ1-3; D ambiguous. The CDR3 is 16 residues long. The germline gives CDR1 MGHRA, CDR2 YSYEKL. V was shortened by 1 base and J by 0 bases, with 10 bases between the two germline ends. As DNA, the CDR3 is TGCGCCAGCAGCCAAGGTCGCGGTTACTCTGGAAACACCATATATTTT. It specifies CASSQGRGYSGNTIYF.

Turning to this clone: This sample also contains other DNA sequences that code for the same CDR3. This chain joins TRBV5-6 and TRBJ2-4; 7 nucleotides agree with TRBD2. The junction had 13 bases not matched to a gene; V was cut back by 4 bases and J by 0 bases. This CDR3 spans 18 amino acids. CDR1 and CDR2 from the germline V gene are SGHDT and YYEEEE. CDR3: CASSRRSSSGIAKNIQYF. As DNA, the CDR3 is TGTGCCAGCAGCCGACGCTCATCCAGCGGGATAGCCAAAAACATTCAGTACTTC.

This CDR3 is CASSLSGSYNEQFF. The DNA of the CDR3 is TGTGCCAGCAGCTTGAGCGGTTCCTACAATGAGCAGTTCTTC. J is TRBJ2-1 and V is TRBV6-5; D possibly corresponds to TRBD2 (5 bases). Deletions cut 6 bases from V and 1 base from J, with 10 bases between. Germline values: CDR1 MNHEY, CDR2 SVGAGI. The CDR3 sequence is 14 residues long.

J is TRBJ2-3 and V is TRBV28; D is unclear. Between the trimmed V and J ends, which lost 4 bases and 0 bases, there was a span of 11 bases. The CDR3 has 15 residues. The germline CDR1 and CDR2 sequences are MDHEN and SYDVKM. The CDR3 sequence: CASSSHGSSTDTQYF. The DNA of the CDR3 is TGTGCCAGCAGTTCACACGGGTCTAGCACAGATACGCAGTATTTT.

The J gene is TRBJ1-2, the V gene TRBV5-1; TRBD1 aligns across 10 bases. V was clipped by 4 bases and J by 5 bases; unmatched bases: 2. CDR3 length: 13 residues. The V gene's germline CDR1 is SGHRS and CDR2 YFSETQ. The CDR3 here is CASSKDRGYGYTF. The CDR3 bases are TGCGCCAGCAGCAAGGACAGGGGGTATGGCTACACCTTC.

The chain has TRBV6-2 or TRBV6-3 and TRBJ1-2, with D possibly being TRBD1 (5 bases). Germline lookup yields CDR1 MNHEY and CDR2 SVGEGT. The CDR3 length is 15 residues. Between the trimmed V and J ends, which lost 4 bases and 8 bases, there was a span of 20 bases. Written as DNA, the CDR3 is TGTGCCAGCAGTTTACGTCGGGGGAGCTTGAACGGCTACACCTTC. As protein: CASSLRRGSLNGYTF.

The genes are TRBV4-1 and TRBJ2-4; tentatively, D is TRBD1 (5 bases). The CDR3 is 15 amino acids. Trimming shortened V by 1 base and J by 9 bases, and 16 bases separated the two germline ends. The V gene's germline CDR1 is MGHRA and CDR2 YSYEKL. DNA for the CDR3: TGCGCCAGCAGCCAAGTAGGGCCAGGGCTTGCCATTCAGTACTTC. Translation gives CASSQVGPGLAIQYF.

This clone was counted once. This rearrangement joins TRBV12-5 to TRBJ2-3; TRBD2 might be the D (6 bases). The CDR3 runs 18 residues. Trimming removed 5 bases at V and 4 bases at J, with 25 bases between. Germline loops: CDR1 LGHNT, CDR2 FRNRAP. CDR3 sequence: CASGPARGGGPGADTQYF. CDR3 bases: TGTGCTAGTGGTCCAGCGCGTGGGGGAGGACCCGGGGCAGATACGCAGTATTTT. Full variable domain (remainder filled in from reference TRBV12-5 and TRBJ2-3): DARVTQTPRHKVTEMGQEVTMRCQPILGHNTVFWYRQTMMQGLELLAYFRNRAPLDDSGMPKDRFSAEMPDATLATLKIQPSEPRDSAVYFCASGPARGGGPGADTQYFGPGTRLTVL.

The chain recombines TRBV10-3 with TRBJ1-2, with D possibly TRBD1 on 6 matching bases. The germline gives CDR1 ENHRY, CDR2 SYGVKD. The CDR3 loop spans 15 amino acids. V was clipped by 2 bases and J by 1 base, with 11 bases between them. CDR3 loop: CAISERGAGNYGYTF. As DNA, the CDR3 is TGTGCCATCAGTGAGCGGGGGGCCGGTAACTATGGCTACACCTTC.

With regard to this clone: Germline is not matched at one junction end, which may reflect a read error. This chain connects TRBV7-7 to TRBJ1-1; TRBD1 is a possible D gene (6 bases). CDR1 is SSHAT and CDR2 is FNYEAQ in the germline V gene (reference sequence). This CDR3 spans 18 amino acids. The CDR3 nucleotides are TGTGCTAGCAGCTTAGCTAGATCGAGGCCAGGGGATATCACTGAAGCTTTCTTT. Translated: CASSLARSRPGDITEAFF.

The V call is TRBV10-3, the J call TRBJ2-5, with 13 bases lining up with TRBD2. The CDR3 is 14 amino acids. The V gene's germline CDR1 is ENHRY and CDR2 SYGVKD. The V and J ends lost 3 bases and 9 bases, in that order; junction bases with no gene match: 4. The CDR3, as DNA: TGTGCCATCAGTGACCCACTAGCGGGAGGGGCCCAGTACTTC. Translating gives CAISDPLAGGAQYF.

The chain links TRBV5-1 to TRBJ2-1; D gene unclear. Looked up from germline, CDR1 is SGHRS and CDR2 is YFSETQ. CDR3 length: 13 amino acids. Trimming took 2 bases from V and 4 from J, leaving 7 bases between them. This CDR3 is CASSLETYNEQFF. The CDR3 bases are TGCGCCAGCAGCTTAGAGACATACAATGAGCAGTTCTTC.

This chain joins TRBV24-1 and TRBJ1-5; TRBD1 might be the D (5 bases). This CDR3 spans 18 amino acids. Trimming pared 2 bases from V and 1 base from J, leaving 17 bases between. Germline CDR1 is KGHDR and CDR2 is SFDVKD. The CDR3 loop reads CATSDSNRGLLSNQPQHF. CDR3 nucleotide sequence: TGTGCCACCAGTGATTCAAATCGGGGGTTACTGAGCAATCAGCCCCAGCATTTT.